This T cell receptor (beta chain) was recorded in a study of response to subunit inactivated influenza vaccine. The CDR3 is 15 amino acids. Germline V gene sequence: CDR1 MNHEY, CDR2 SVGAGI. V lost 0 bases to trimming and J lost 0 bases, with 6 bases between them. TCRdb used MiXCR to reprocess the RT-PCR reads, holding one entry per CDR3 protein. The sample records over 800,000 distinct CDR3 sequences, 20% to 25% being singletons. Study outcomes and limitations: T cells newly recruited by each seasonal influenza vaccination are few, the authors suggested.

This clonotype showed up just a few times. Its antigen is not known. This material consisted of PBMCs from blood, taken about 5 days after vaccination. The receptor comes from a man aged 50 to 60 who received an inactivated influenza vaccine. This chain links TRBV6-5 with TRBJ1-3; unclear D gene. CDR3 sequence (DNA): TGTGCCAGCAGTTACTCGGAGGGCTCTGGAAACACCATATATTTT. Its translation: CASSYSEGSGNTIYF.